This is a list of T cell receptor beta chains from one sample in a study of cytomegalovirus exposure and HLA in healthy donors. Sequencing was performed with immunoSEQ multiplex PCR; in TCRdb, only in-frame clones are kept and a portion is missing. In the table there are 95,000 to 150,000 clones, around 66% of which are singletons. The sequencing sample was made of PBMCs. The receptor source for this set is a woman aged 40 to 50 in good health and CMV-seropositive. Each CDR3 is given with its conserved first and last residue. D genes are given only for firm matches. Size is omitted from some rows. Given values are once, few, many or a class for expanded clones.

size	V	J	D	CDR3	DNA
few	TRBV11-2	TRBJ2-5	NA	CASSLGQINLQETQYF	TGTGCCAGCAGCTTAGGGCAGATAAACCTCCAAGAGACCCAGTACTTC
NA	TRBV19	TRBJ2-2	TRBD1	CASSMDRGTGELFF	TGTGCCAGTAGTATGGACAGGGGGACCGGGGAGCTGTTTTTT
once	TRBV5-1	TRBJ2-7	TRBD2	CASSLLPGTSGGSYEQYF	TGCGCCAGCAGCCTCTTACCCGGGACTAGCGGGGGGTCCTACGAGCAGTACTTC
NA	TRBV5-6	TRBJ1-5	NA	CASSRALDQPQHF	TGTGCCAGCAGCCGAGCACTCGATCAGCCCCAGCATTTT
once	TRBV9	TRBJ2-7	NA	CASSVGGGAAYEQYF	TGTGCCAGCAGCGTAGGAGGCGGGGCAGCCTACGAGCAGTACTTC
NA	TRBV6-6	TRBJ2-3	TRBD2	CASRGLGTSLADTQYF	TGTGCCAGCAGGGGACTAGGGACTAGCTTGGCAGATACGCAGTATTTT
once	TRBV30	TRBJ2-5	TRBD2	CAWIRAGVQETQYF	TGTGCCTGGATCAGGGCGGGGGTGCAAGAGACCCAGTACTTC
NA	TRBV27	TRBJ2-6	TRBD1	CASSPGQPFSGANVLTF	TGTGCCAGCAGTCCGGGACAGCCTTTCTCTGGGGCCAACGTCCTGACTTTC
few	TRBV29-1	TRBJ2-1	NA	CSVGRRDRSYNEQFF	TGCAGCGTTGGGCGGAGGGACCGCTCCTACAATGAGCAGTTCTTC
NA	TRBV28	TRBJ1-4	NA	CASSSWGGNEKLFF	TGTGCCAGCAGCTCATGGGGGGGAAATGAAAAACTGTTTTTT
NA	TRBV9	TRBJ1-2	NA	CASSEGGLDYGYTF	TGTGCCAGCAGCGAGGGGGGGTTGGACTATGGCTACACCTTC
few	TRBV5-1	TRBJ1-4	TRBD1	CASSSITGTGDEKLFF	TGCGCCAGCAGCTCGATAACCGGGACAGGGGACGAAAAACTGTTTTTT
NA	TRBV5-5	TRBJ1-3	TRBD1	CASSLGQGYTIYF	TGTGCCAGCAGCTTAGGACAGGGTTACACCATATATTTT
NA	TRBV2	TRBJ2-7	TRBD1	CASRGTLTGVANEQYF	TGTGCCAGCAGGGGCACCCTCACAGGGGTGGCCAACGAGCAGTACTTC
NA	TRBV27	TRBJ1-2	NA	CASRTTAGSYGYTF	TGTGCCAGCAGGACGACAGCGGGTTCCTATGGCTACACCTTC
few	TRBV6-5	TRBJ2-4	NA	CARATDSKNIQYF	TGTGCCAGAGCCACTGACAGCAAAAACATTCAGTACTTC
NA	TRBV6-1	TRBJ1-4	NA	CASSEGRATNEKLFF	TGTGCCAGCAGTGAAGGAAGAGCAACTAATGAAAAACTGTTTTTT
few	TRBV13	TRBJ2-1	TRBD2	CASSSPTLAGGLGEQFF	TGTGCCAGCAGCTCCCCAACACTAGCGGGAGGCCTCGGTGAGCAGTTCTTC
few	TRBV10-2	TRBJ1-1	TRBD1	CASNYGQVGTEAFF	TGCGCCAGCAACTACGGACAGGTGGGCACTGAAGCTTTCTTT
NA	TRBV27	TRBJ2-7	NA	CASSRQALYEQYF	TGTGCCAGCAGCCGACAGGCTTTATACGAGCAGTACTTC
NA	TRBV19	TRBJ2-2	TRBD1	CASSGQGHTGELFF	TGTGCCAGTAGCGGACAGGGACACACCGGGGAGCTGTTTTTT
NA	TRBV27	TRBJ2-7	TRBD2	CASRSGGYEQYF	TGTGCCAGCAGGTCGGGAGGCTACGAGCAGTACTTC
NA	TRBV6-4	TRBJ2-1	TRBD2	CASSDGGRGDYNEQFF	TGTGCCAGCAGTGATGGCGGGAGGGGGGACTACAATGAGCAGTTCTTC
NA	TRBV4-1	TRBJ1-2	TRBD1	CASSQETGYHGYTF	TGCGCCAGCAGCCAAGAGACAGGGTATCATGGCTACACCTTC
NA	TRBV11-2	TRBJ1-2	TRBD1	CASAQGTVYGYTF	TGTGCCAGCGCCCAAGGGACAGTTTATGGCTACACCTTC
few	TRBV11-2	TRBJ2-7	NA	CASSFRTSITF	TGTGCCAGCAGCTTCCGTACTAGTATCACATTC
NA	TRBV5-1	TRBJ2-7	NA	CASSSNPIAAGSYEQYF	TGCGCCAGCAGCTCGAATCCGATAGCGGCTGGCTCCTACGAGCAGTACTTC
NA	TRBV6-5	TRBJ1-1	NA	CASSWDTLNTEAFF	TGTGCCAGCAGTTGGGACACCTTGAACACTGAAGCTTTCTTT
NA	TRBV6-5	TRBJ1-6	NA	CASSYSSDKPLHF	TGTGCCAGCAGTTACTCCTCGGACAAACCACTCCACTTT
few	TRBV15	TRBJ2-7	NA	CATSREADYEQYF	TGTGCCACCAGCAGAGAGGCGGACTACGAGCAGTACTTC
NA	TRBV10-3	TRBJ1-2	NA	CAISGEGFGGYTF	TGTGCCATCAGTGGGGAGGGGTTCGGCGGCTACACCTTC
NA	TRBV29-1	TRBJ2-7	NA	CSANTGSNEQYF	TGCAGCGCGAACACCGGGTCCAACGAGCAGTACTTC
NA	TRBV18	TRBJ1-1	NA	CASSLQDDTEAFF	TGTGCCAGCTCGCTACAGGACGACACTGAAGCTTTCTTT
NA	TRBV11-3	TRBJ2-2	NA	CASTQSGNTGELFF	TGTGCCAGCACCCAGTCAGGAAACACCGGGGAGCTGTTTTTT
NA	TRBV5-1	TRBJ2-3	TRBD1	CASSLLQGETDTQYF	TGCGCCAGCAGCTTGTTGCAGGGGGAGACAGATACGCAGTATTTT
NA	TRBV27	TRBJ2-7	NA	CASSLVPDQGTYEQYF	TGTGCCAGCAGTTTAGTCCCAGATCAGGGAACCTACGAGCAGTACTTC
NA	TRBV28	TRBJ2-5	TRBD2	CASRFPGGSETQYF	TGTGCCAGCAGGTTCCCCGGGGGGTCAGAGACCCAGTACTTC
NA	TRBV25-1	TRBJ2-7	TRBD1	CASVGTGSYEQYF	TGTGCCAGTGTCGGGACAGGGTCCTACGAGCAGTACTTC
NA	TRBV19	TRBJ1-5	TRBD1	CASSLPWGQGGSNQPQHF	TGTGCCAGTAGTCTCCCTTGGGGACAGGGGGGTTCGAACCAGCCCCAGCATTTT
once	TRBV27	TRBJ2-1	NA	CASSTGSSSYNEQFF	TGTGCCAGCAGTACAGGGTCGAGCTCCTACAATGAGCAGTTCTTC
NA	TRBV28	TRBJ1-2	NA	CASSSSWTANYGYTF	TGTGCCAGCAGTTCCTCCTGGACAGCTAACTATGGCTACACCTTC
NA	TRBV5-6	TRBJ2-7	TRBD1	CASSLQGETNYEQYF	TGTGCCAGCAGCTTGCAGGGGGAAACGAACTACGAGCAGTACTTC
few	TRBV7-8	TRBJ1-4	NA	CASSLQWAVIEKLFF	TGTGCCAGCAGCTTACAGTGGGCAGTAATTGAAAAACTGTTTTTT
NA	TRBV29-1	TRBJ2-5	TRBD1	CSVDLGGQGQETQYF	TGCAGCGTTGATCTCGGGGGACAGGGACAAGAGACCCAGTACTTC
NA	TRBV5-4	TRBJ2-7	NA	CASSLESVFNEQYF	TGTGCCAGCAGCTTGGAGTCAGTTTTCAACGAGCAGTACTTC
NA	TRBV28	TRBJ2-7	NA	CASSLARGLYEQYF	TGTGCCAGCAGTTTGGCCAGGGGCCTCTACGAGCAGTACTTC